The 8 T cell receptor beta chains presented below share a single source sample, sequenced in a study of vaccination effects on CD4 cells after COVID-19 (dated by TCRdb to between 2021 and 2023). These receptors' antigens are unknown. After around ten days of culture, CD4+ T cells were isolated with the EasySep CD4+ T cell isolation kit. Library preparation was by the immunoSEQ multiplex PCR assay. TCRdb provides this immuneACCESS table in a form limited to in-frame rearrangements. Some clones are lacking; in checked studies, under half of them reflect an unresolved V gene, and why the rest are absent is not known. This sample gives 70,000 to 75,000 clones in total; more than 70% of them show up just once. The top ten constitute over 2% of the sample. Sample: CD4+ T cells from PBMCs cultured without peptide, taken before COVID-19 vaccination. These receptors all stem from a human donor who received a COVID-19 vaccine.

The V and J genes are TRBV7-2 and TRBJ2-5, with 7 bases matching TRBD2. The CDR3 is 14 amino acids. Germline V CDR1 and CDR2: SGHTA, FQGNSA. V was clipped by 5 bases and J by 5 bases; unmatched bases: 8. The CDR3, as DNA: TGTGCCAGCAGCCAGACTAGCACGTCGGAGACCCAGTACTTC. As protein: CASSQTSTSETQYF.

The rearrangement links TRBV10-3 to TRBJ1-1, with unresolved D. The germline V gene encodes CDR1 ENHRY and CDR2 SYGVKD. V was shortened by 3 bases and J by 9 bases, with 8 bases between the two germline ends. CDR3 size: 11 residues. The CDR3 DNA is TGTGCCATCAGTGATAAGACGAAAGCTTTCTTT. This sequence encodes CAISDKTKAFF.

This clone was observed a few times. The rearrangement links TRBV4-2 to TRBJ1-6; TRBD1 aligns across 10 bases. Germline V gene data show CDR1 as LGHNA and CDR2 as YNFKEQ. The V segment lost 0 bases and the J segment 8 bases; nucleotides outside the gene matches: 19. CDR3 size: 21 residues. The CDR3 DNA sequence: TGTGCCAGCAGCCAAGATTCGAGGGGACAGGGGAGTGGGGATTGGTATTCACCCCTCCACTTT. Translated: CASSQDSRGQGSGDWYSPLHF.

J is TRBJ2-2 and V is TRBV3-1 (or the pseudogene TRBV3-2), with 7 bases lining up with TRBD2. This CDR3 is built from 14 residues. Germline V CDR1 and CDR2: LGHDT, YNNKEL (reference sequence). V lost 4 bases and J lost 5; bases outside the gene matches: 4. Here the CDR3 DNA reads TGTGCCAGCAGCCGAAGCGGGGATACCGGGGAGCTGTTTTTT. Its translation is CASSRSGDTGELFF.

This chain joins TRBV6-1 and TRBJ2-1; TRBD2 matches at 13 bases. The CDR3 spans 17 residues. Germline V gene lookup returns CDR1 MNHNS and CDR2 SASEGT. Losses at the gene ends were 2 bases for V and 1 base for J; bases not matched to a gene: 2. CDR3 amino acids: CASSEPGLAGSYNEQFF. CDR3 nucleotides: TGTGCCAGCAGTGAACCGGGACTAGCGGGGTCCTACAATGAGCAGTTCTTC.

The CDR3 loop is CASSQGDRGTGELFF. CDR3 in DNA: TGTGCCAGCAGCCAAGGAGACAGGGGCACCGGGGAGCTGTTTTTT. The chain combines TRBV3-1 (or the pseudogene TRBV3-2) with TRBJ2-2; TRBD1 matches 8 bases. Germline CDR1 and CDR2: LGHDT and YNNKEL (reference sequence). Trimming took 1 base from V and 4 from J; bases not matched to a gene: 2. The CDR3 covers 15 residues.

V and J are TRBV19 and TRBJ2-5; possibly TRBD1 or TRBD2 for D (7 bases each). V was clipped by 9 bases and J by 3 bases, with 23 bases between them. The length of the CDR3 is 16 residues. In germline, CDR1 is LNHDA, CDR2 SQIVND (reference sequence). CDR3 sequence: CASLRTGAGEKETQYF. The CDR3 DNA reads as TGTGCCAGCCTACGGACAGGTGCGGGGGAAAAAGAGACCCAGTACTTC.

This clone was counted between two and nine times. The chain has TRBV23-1 and TRBJ2-7; D gene unclear. TRBV23-1 is noted as an ORF with a role that remains uncertain. The V and J ends lost 0 bases and 4 bases respectively, with 13 bases between them. There are 15 residues in the CDR3. CDR3 region: CASSQSEMKAYEQYV. The CDR3 nucleotides are TGCGCCAGCAGTCAATCTGAAATGAAGGCGTACGAGCAGTACGTC.